The T cell receptor beta chain described here comes from a study of blood T cell repertoires in COVID-19. Overall study: PBMCs, B-cell-depleted T cells, or T cells were the source of the cDNA or gDNA that made up the material.

In germline, CDR1 is LNHNV, CDR2 YYDKDF (reference sequence). With V trimmed by 5 bases and J by 7 bases, 10 bases remained unmatched. CDR3 length equals 14 residues. Original processing methods: Reference gene primer amplification gave nucleated cell count estimates. The method was immunoSEQ multiplex PCR; TCRdb's version includes in-frame clones alone and lacks a portion of them. V, J and clone size are taken as reported in that table, and D and trimming were inferred from the DNA itself. Of tens of thousands of clones detected, about 74% appear once; the ten largest clones hold approximately 1.9%.

The genes are TRBV15 and TRBJ1-2, with 7 bases fitting TRBD1. The sequence was collected from a man aged 55 to 69 with active COVID-19. The sequenced sample was peripheral blood. CDR3: CATSGRTGESGYTF. The DNA of the CDR3 is TGTGCCACCAGCGGGAGAACAGGGGAGAGTGGCTACACCTTC.